This section outlines one TCR beta chain sequence together with its context. Its specificity is unknown. These data originate in a study of regulatory T cells in long-lasting Graves disease. Study information: Graves' disease counted as persistent after over 5 years of antithyroid drugs with positive TSH receptor antibodies.

The CDR3 has 13 residues. V was shortened by 1 base and J by 13 bases, with 15 bases between the two germline ends. Time point reported: persistent/refractory GD, antithyroid drugs over 5 years with positive TRAb. Researchers made the TCR library from RNA that was extracted from PBMCs. In each case, Graves' disease was diagnosed per American Thyroid Association guidelines. Building the TCR beta libraries relied on iRepertoire HTBI primers, and CDR3 regions underwent Arm-PCR. Each CDR3 protein gets one entry after TCRdb re-called the multiplex PCR reads with MiXCR. The sample carries hundreds of thousands of distinct CDR3 sequences, under 25% recorded once. Points from the study as a whole: With persistent disease, TRBV28, TRBJ1-2 and TRBJ2-5 were the favored segments.

This specimen was peripheral blood mononuclear cells (PBMCs), taken when the disease was refractory, from a patient treated with antithyroid drugs. The sequence derives from a female donor with Graves disease. This rearrangement joins TRBV12-3 or TRBV12-4 to TRBJ2-3; possibly TRBD2 for D (5 bases). CDR3 coding DNA: TGTGCCAGCAGTTTAGTGCGGGCGCAAGTGGAGTATTTT. The encoded protein is CASSLVRAQVEYF.